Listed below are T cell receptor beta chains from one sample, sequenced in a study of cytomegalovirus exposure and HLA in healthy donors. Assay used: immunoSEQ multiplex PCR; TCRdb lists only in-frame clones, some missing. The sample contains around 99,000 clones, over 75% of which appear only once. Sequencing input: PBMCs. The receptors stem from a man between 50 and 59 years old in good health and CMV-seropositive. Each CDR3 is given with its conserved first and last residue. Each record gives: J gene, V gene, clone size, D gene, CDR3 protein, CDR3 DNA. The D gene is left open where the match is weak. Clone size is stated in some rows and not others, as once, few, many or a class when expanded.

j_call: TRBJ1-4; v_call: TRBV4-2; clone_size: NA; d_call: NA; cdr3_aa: CASSHLKGQGYNEKLFF; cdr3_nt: TGTGCCAGCAGCCACTTAAAGGGGCAGGGCTATAATGAAAAACTGTTTTTT
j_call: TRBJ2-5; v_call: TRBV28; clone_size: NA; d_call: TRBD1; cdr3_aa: CASSGGTGRRETQYF; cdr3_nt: TGTGCCAGCAGTGGGGGGACAGGGCGGAGAGAGACCCAGTACTTC
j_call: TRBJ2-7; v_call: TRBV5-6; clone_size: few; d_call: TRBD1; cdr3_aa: CASSLDRGRWEQYF; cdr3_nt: TGTGCCAGCAGCTTGGACAGGGGGCGATGGGAGCAGTACTTC
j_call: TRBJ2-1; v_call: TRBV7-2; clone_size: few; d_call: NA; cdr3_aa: CASRPSLGGEQFF; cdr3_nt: TGTGCCAGCAGGCCATCCCTGGGGGGTGAGCAGTTCTTC
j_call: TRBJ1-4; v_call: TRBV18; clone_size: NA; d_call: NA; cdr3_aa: CASSPPTGEANEKLFF; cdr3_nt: TGTGCCAGCTCACCACCGACGGGGGAAGCTAATGAAAAACTGTTTTTT
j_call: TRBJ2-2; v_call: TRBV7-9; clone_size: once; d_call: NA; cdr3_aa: CASSLVSFGELFF; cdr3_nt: TGTGCCAGCAGCTTAGTTTCTTTCGGGGAGCTGTTTTTT
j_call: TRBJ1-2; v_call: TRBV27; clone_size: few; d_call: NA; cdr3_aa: CASSSRQFQNYGYTF; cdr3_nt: TGTGCCAGCAGTTCCAGACAGTTCCAGAACTATGGCTACACCTTC
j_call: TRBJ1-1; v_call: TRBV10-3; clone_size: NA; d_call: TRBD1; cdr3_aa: CAITGTGARTEAFF; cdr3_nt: TGTGCCATCACTGGGACAGGGGCGAGGACTGAAGCTTTCTTT
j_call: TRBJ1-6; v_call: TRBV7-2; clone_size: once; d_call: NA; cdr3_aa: CASSLQGLANSPLHF; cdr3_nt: TGTGCCAGCAGCTTACAGGGGTTAGCTAATTCACCCCTCCACTTT
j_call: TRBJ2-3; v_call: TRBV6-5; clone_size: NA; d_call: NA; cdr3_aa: CASSFLGQNTDTQYF; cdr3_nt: TGTGCCAGCAGTTTCCTAGGACAGAACACAGATACGCAGTATTTT
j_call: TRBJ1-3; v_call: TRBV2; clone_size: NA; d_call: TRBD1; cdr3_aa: CASSGTGHSGNTIYF; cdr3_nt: TGTGCCAGCAGTGGGACAGGGCACTCTGGAAACACCATATATTTT
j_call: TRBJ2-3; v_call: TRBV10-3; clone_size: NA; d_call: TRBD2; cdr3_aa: CAISGTSGGDTTDTQYF; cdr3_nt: TGTGCCATCAGTGGGACTAGCGGGGGCGATACCACAGATACGCAGTATTTT
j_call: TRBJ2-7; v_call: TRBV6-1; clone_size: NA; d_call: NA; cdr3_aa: CASSEDLLGGPYEQYF; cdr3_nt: TGTGCCAGCAGTGAAGACTTACTGGGCGGGCCCTACGAGCAGTACTTC
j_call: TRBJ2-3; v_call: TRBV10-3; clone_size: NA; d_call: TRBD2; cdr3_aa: CAISESASGGRTDTQYF; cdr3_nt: TGTGCCATCAGTGAGTCGGCTAGCGGGGGGAGGACAGATACGCAGTATTTT
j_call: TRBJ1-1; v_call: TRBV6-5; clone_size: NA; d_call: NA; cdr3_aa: CASSVDRNTEAFF; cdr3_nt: TGTGCCAGCAGTGTCGACAGAAACACTGAAGCTTTCTTT
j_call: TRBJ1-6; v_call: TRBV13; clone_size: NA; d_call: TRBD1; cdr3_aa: CASSLGQGAGSPLHF; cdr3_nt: TGTGCCAGCAGCTTAGGACAGGGGGCAGGTTCACCCCTCCACTTT
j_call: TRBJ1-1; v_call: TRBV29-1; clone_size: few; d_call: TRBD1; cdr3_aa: CSVEGQANTEAFF; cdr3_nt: TGCAGCGTTGAGGGACAGGCGAACACTGAAGCTTTCTTT
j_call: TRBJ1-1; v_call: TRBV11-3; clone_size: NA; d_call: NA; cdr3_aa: CASSSRLNTEAFF; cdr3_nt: TGTGCCAGCAGCTCGAGGCTGAACACTGAAGCTTTCTTT
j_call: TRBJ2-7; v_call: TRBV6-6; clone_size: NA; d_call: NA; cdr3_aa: CASSPRKPYEQYF; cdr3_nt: TGTGCCAGCAGTCCAAGAAAGCCCTACGAGCAGTACTTC
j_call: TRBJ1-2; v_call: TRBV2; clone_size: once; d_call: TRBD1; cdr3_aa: CASRGQGGSYTF; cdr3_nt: TGTGCCAGCAGGGGACAGGGAGGAAGCTACACCTTC